The T cell receptor (beta chain) described here comes from a study of T cell repertoires in cytomegalovirus infection. This clonotype was seen a handful of times. The CDR3 length is 16 residues. In germline, CDR1 is SGHNT, CDR2 YYREEE (reference sequence). Trimming pared 4 bases from V and 3 bases from J, leaving 16 bases between. MiXCR, run by TCRdb on the reads, gives a single entry per CDR3 protein. There are some 300,000 distinct CDR3 sequences in the sample; 9.6% occur only once, and approximately 2.4% lies in the top ten. Material: PBMCs. The sequence was collected from a human donor in good health (CMV status not recorded). Some clones in this sample may be carry-over from other donors' samples. The V gene is TRBV5-4, the J gene TRBJ2-2, with D maybe TRBD1 (5 bases). The DNA of the CDR3 is TGTGCCAGCAGCCGCCTGACAGTCGGCGACACCGGGGAGCTGTTTTTT. It codes for CASSRLTVGDTGELFF.